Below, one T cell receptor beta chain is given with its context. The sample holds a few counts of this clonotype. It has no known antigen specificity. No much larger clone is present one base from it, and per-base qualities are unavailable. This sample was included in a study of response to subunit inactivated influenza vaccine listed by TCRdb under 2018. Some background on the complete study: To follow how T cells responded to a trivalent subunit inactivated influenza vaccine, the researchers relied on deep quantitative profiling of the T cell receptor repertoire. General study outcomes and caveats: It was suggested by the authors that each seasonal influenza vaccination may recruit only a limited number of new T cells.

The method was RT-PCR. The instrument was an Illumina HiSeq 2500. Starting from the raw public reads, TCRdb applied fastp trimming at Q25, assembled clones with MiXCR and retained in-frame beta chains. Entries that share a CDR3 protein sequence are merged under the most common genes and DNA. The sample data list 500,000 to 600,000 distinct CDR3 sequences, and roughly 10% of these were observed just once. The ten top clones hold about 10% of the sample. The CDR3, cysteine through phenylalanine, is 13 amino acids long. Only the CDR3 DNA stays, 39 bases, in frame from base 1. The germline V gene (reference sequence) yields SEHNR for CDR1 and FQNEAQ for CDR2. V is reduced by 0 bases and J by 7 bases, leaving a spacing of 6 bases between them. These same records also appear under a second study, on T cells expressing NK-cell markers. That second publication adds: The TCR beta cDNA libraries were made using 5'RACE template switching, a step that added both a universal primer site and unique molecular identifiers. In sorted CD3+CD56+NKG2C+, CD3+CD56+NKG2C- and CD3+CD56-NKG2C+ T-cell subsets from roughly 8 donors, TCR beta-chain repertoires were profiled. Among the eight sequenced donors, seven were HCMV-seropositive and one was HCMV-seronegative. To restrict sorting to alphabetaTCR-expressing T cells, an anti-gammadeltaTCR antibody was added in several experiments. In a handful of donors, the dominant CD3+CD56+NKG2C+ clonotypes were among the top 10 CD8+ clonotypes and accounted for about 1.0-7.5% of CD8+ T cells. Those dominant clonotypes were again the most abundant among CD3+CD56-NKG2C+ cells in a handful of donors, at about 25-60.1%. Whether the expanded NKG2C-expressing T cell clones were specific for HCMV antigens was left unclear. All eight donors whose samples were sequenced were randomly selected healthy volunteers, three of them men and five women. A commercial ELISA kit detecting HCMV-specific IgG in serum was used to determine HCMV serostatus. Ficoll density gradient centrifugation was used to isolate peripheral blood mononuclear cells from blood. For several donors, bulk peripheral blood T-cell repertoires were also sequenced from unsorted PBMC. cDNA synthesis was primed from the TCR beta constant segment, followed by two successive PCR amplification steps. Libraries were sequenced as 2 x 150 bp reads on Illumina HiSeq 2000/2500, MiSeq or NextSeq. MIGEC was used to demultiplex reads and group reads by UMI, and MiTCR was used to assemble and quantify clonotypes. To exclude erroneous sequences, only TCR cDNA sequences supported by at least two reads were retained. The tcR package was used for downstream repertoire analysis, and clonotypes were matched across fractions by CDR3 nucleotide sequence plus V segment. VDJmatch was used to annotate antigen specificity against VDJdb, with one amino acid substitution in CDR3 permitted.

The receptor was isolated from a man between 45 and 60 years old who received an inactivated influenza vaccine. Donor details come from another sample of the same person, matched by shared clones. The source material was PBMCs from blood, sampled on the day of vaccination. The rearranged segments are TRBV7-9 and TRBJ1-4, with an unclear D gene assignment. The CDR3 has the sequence CASSLALGEKLFF. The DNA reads TGTGCCAGCAGCTTAGCCCTGGGTGAAAAACTGTTTTTT.